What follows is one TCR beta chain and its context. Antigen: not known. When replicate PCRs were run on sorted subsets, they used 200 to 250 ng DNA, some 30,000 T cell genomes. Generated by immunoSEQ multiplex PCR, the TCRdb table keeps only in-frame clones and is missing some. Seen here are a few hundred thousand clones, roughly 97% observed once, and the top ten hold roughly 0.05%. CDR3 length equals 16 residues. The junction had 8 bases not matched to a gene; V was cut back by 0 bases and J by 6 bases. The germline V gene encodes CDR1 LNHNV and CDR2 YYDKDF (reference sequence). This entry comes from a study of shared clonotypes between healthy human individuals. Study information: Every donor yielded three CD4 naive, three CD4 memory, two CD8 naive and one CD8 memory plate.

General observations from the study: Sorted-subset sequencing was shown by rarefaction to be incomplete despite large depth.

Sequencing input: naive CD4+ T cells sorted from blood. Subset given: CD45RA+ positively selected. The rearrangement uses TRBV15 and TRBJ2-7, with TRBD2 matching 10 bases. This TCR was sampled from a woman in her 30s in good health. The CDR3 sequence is CATSRDRSGRAFEQYF. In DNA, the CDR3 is TGTGCCACCAGCAGAGATCGCAGCGGGAGGGCCTTCGAGCAGTACTTC. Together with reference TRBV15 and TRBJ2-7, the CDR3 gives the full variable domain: DAMVIQNPRYQVTQFGKPVTLSCSQTLNHNVMYWYQQKSSQAPKLLFHYYDKDFNNEADTPDNFQSRRPNTSFCFLDIRSPGLGDTAMYLCATSRDRSGRAFEQYFGPGTRLTVT.